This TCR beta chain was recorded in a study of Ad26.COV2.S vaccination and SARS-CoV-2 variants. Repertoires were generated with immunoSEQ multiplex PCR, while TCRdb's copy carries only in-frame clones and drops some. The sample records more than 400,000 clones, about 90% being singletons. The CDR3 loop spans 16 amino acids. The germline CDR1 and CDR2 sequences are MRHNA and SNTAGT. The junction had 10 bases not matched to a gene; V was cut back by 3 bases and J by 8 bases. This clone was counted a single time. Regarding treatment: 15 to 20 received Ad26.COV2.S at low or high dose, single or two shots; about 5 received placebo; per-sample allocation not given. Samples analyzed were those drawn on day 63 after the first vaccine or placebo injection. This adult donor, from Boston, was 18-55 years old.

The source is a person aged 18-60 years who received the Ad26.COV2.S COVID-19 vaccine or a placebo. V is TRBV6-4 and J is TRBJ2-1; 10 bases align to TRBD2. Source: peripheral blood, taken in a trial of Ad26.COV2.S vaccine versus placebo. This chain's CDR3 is CASSEWERGGMDEQFF. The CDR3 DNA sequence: TGTGCCAGCAGTGAATGGGAGCGGGGGGGCATGGATGAGCAGTTCTTC.